This entry lists 20 T cell receptor beta chains sequenced from one sample in a study of T-cell reconstitution after alpha-beta-depleted transplantation in children. For TCRbeta, the library was prepared with unique molecular identifiers. One entry per CDR3 protein results from TCRdb running MiXCR on the PCR reads. The sample has 70,000 to 95,000 distinct CDR3 sequences; 10% to 15% are singletons. The specimen comprised PBMCs from the stem cell graft donor, sampled from the stem cell graft. Receptors originate from a human donor who donated a stem cell graft to a child with inherited bone marrow failure.

This clonotype was seen at least ten times. The V call is TRBV2, the J call TRBJ1-1, with TRBD1 as a possible D gene (5 bases). The CDR3 totals 13 residues. Germline assignment: CDR1 SNHLY and CDR2 FYNNEI. Trimming removed 10 bases at V and 3 bases at J, with 15 bases between. CDR3 sequence (DNA): TGTGCCACCCCGTCGACAGAGCACACTGAAGCTTTCTTT. Protein product: CATPSTEHTEAFF.

This clonotype was counted many times. The V call is TRBV12-3 or TRBV12-4, the J call TRBJ1-1, with D uncertain. This CDR3 contains 13 residues. V was pared by 6 bases and J by 4 bases, with 12 bases between. For the CDR3, the DNA is TGTGCCAGCAGATCGAACGTGGGCACTGAAGCTTTCTTT. It specifies CASRSNVGTEAFF.

In this sample, this clonotype turned up many times. The V call is TRBV5-1, the J call TRBJ2-5, with D perhaps matching TRBD2 (5 bases). The CDR3 consists of 16 residues. The V gene's germline CDR1 is SGHRS and CDR2 YFSETQ. V lost 0 bases and J 1 base, leaving 13 bases between the germline ends. The CDR3 region is CASSLEVSGFQETQYF. The CDR3 DNA follows: TGCGCCAGCAGCTTGGAAGTTTCGGGGTTCCAAGAGACCCAGTACTTC.

This clonotype was seen repeatedly, ten times or more. The J gene is TRBJ2-7, the V gene TRBV5-5; D call uncertain. The germline CDR1 and CDR2 sequences are SGHKS and YYEKEE (reference sequence). V was pared by 2 bases and J by 11 bases, with 11 bases between. CDR3 length equals 11 residues. The CDR3 DNA reads TGTGCCAGCAGCTTAATAGGGTTGGAGTACTTC. Translated: CASSLIGLEYF.

The chain is built from TRBV2 and TRBJ1-4, with 7 bases matching TRBD1. This CDR3 has 15 residues. V was pared by 7 bases and J by 6 bases, with 11 bases of the junction left unmatched. The germline CDR1 and CDR2 sequences are SNHLY and FYNNEI. The CDR3 sequence is CASNSRGPPYEKLFF. The CDR3 DNA reads TGTGCCAGCAACTCGAGGGGGCCACCGTATGAAAAACTGTTTTTT.

This clonotype was found many times. The CDR3 region is CASSQGRGQPQHF. The DNA of the CDR3 is TGTGCCAGCAGCCAAGGACGGGGTCAGCCCCAGCATTTT. The genes are TRBV14 and TRBJ1-5; D uncertain. The V end was cut by 1 base, the J end by 6 bases, with 7 bases between. Germline V CDR1 and CDR2: SGHDN, FVKESK. The CDR3 sequence is 13 residues long.

This clonotype was found many times. The chain employs TRBV5-4 and TRBJ1-1; D may be TRBD1 (5 bases). The CDR3 has 15 residues. CDR1 is SGHNT, CDR2 YYREEE, per germline (reference sequence). Trimming took off 6 bases at V and 1 base at J, with 16 bases between the two ends. The DNA of the CDR3 is TGTGCCAGCACCGGATCTCGAGGGGAGAACACTGAAGCTTTCTTT. Translating gives CASTGSRGENTEAFF.

This clonotype was counted ten times or more. This chain connects TRBV7-3 to TRBJ2-1; 13 nucleotides agree with TRBD2. The CDR3 is 16 residues long. Germline-derived CDR1 and CDR2 are SGHTA and FQGTGA. The V and J ends lost 5 bases and 7 bases, in that order; junction bases with no gene match: 8. CDR3 in amino acids: CASSLLGTSGINEQFF. For the CDR3, the DNA is TGTGCCAGCAGCCTACTTGGGACTAGCGGGATAAATGAGCAGTTCTTC.

This clonotype was seen many times. The chain couples TRBV28 to TRBJ2-3, with a tentative D call TRBD2 (6 bases). This CDR3 contains 15 residues. V dropped 5 bases and J dropped 0 bases, with 12 bases sitting between them. Per germline, CDR1 MDHEN and CDR2 SYDVKM. The CDR3 bases are TGTGCCAGCAGTCGACCCGGAGGGAGCACAGATACGCAGTATTTT. Protein sequence: CASSRPGGSTDTQYF.

Judged by abundance, this clonotype is medium-sized. The chain couples TRBV12-3 or TRBV12-4 to TRBJ2-7; 11 bases line up with TRBD2. The CDR3 sequence is 18 residues long. V gave up 10 bases and J gave up 7 bases; unmatched junction bases: 24. CDR3 sequence (DNA): TGTGCCACCGAGGTCTGGGGACCGGGACTAGCGGAGGTCGAAGAGCAGTACTTC. Amino acids: CATEVWGPGLAEVEEQYF.

This clonotype was counted ten times or more. J is TRBJ2-2 and V is TRBV4-2; D might be TRBD1 (5 bases). CDR1 and CDR2 from the germline V gene are LGHNA and YNFKEQ. V lost 1 base, J lost 6 bases, and 12 bases lay in between. CDR3 size: 15 residues. The CDR3 reads CASSQGGLAAGELFF. In DNA form, the CDR3 reads TGTGCCAGCAGCCAAGGGGGCCTGGCCGCCGGGGAGCTGTTTTTT.

In this sample, this clonotype turned up many times. The rearrangement links TRBV5-1 to TRBJ2-1; 15 nucleotides match TRBD2. The CDR3 covers 18 residues. V lost 4 bases, J lost 1 base, and 6 bases stayed unmatched. From germline, CDR1 is SGHRS and CDR2 YFSETQ. The CDR3: CASSQRTSGGESYNEQFF. The CDR3 region has the DNA TGCGCCAGCAGCCAGCGGACTAGCGGGGGGGAATCCTACAATGAGCAGTTCTTC. Full variable domain (rest looked up from reference TRBV5-1 and TRBJ2-1): KAGVTQTPRYLIKTRGQQVTLSCSPISGHRSVSWYQQTPGQGLQFLFEYFSETQRNKGNFPGRFSGRQFSNSRSEMNVSTLELGDSALYLCASSQRTSGGESYNEQFFGPGTRLTVL.

This clonotype was seen ten or more times. J is TRBJ2-3 and V is TRBV29-1; D perhaps matches TRBD2 (5 bases). Germline-derived CDR1 and CDR2 are SQVTM and ANQGSEA. The CDR3 is made up of 15 amino acids. Trimming took 0 bases from V and 4 from J, leaving 14 bases between them. The CDR3 loop reads CSVEDRPSFPDTQYF. The CDR3 nucleotides read TGCAGCGTTGAAGATCGACCTAGCTTTCCAGATACGCAGTATTTT.

This clonotype was counted ten times or more. The chain carries TRBV29-1 and TRBJ2-7, with a tentative D call TRBD2 (6 bases). Germline V gene data show CDR1 as SQVTM and CDR2 as ANQGSEA. Trimming took 6 bases from V and 6 from J, leaving 21 bases between them. The CDR3 extends over 14 amino acids. This chain's CDR3 is CSVARDSTSGEQYF. CDR3 sequence (DNA): TGCAGCGTAGCGCGGGACTCAACGTCCGGCGAGCAGTACTTC.

This clonotype was seen ten or more times. The genes are TRBV5-1 and TRBJ2-3; TRBD2 matches 8 bases. Trimming at V came to 4 bases and at J to 5 bases, leaving 6 bases not matched to a gene. This CDR3 spans 14 amino acids. CDR1 is SGHRS and CDR2 is YFSETQ in the germline V gene. The CDR3 spells CASSISGTGDTQYF. The CDR3 nucleotides read TGCGCCAGCAGCATTAGCGGGACTGGAGATACGCAGTATTTT.

The table lists this clonotype with many counts. This sequence joins TRBV10-3 and TRBJ2-7; D possibly corresponds to TRBD2 (5 bases). V gave up 0 bases and J gave up 2 bases, with 20 bases separating them. From germline, CDR1 is ENHRY and CDR2 SYGVKD. The CDR3 runs 18 residues. The CDR3: CAISESPDSEPLAYEQYF. DNA of the CDR3: TGTGCCATCAGTGAGTCGCCGGACTCTGAACCACTTGCCTACGAGCAGTACTTC.

The J gene is TRBJ2-1, the V gene TRBV27; D assignment may be TRBD1 or TRBD2 (5 bases each). The CDR3 has 15 amino acids. Per the germline V gene, CDR1 is MNHEY and CDR2 is SMNVEV (reference sequence). V dropped 5 bases and J dropped 0 bases, with 11 bases sitting between them. In DNA form, the CDR3 reads TGTGCCAGCAGTGGAGGAGACAGCTCCTACAATGAGCAGTTCTTC. Protein: CASSGGDSSYNEQFF.

There are a few counts of this clonotype. This chain joins TRBV7-2 and TRBJ2-7; D unclear. Trimming shortened V by 5 bases and J by 2 bases, and 13 bases separated the two germline ends. CDR1 is SGHTA, CDR2 FQGNSA, per germline. The CDR3 has 14 amino acids. The CDR3 is CASSPRRGTYEQYF. The CDR3 DNA reads as TGTGCCAGCAGCCCCCGGCGCGGAACCTACGAGCAGTACTTC.

At least ten counts were recorded for this clonotype. This rearrangement joins TRBV20-1 to TRBJ1-1; perhaps TRBD1 as D (6 bases). CDR3 length: 14 amino acids. V gave up 6 bases and J gave up 4 bases, with 18 bases separating them. CDR1 DFQATT and CDR2 SNEGSKA come from the germline V gene (reference sequence). CDR3: CSARPGQWGTEAFF. The DNA of the CDR3 is TGCAGTGCCAGACCGGGACAATGGGGCACTGAAGCTTTCTTT.

The table lists this clonotype with many counts. This rearrangement joins TRBV5-1 to TRBJ2-6; D ambiguous. V shed 4 bases and J shed 0 bases, with 8 bases lying between them. This CDR3 comprises 15 residues. Looked up from germline, CDR1 is SGHRS and CDR2 is YFSETQ. The CDR3 here is CASSPTDSGANVLTF. The CDR3, as DNA: TGCGCCAGCAGCCCGACGGACTCTGGGGCCAACGTCCTGACTTTC.